This entry concerns a single TCR beta chain. No cognate antigen has been identified for it. No qualities accompany the bases; no much larger clone lies one base away. The CDR3 regions of human TCRbeta chains were analyzed by immunosequencing. Processing in the source paper ran as follows. Repertoire TCRs were checked for matches against a reference library of SARS-CoV-2-specific TCRs that had been generated using the MIRA antigen-specificity platform. Breadth meant the fraction of unique TCRs that were SARS-CoV-2-associated, whereas depth meant the fraction of total T cells that were SARS-CoV-2-associated. Using the MIRA data, each spike-specific TCR was assigned both to the spike region to which the TCR was reactive and to a CD4 or CD8 class. Log10-transformed breadth and depth values were compared by one-way ANOVA with Sidak's multiple comparisons tests. TCRdb retrieved this table from immuneACCESS and kept in-frame rearrangements only. Not all clones are present; in checked studies, unresolved V genes account for under half, and no reason is known for the remainder. The V and J calls and clone size are taken from that table; D and trimming were inferred from the DNA. Across this sample there are 150,000 to 200,000 clones, with about 90% seen only once. Around 0.98% of the sample rests with the top ten.

The sample is drawn from a study of T cell responses to AZD1222 COVID-19 vaccine (dated by TCRdb to about 2021). A note on the overall study: A total of more than 230 trial participants underwent TCR sequencing, of whom 207 received two doses of AZD1222 and about 25 received two doses of the MenACWY control vaccine. Trial participants were enrolled by age into subgroups of 18-55, 56-69 and 70-plus years, and about 150, 27 and 61 TCR-sequenced participants, respectively, were included in these subgroups. General findings and caveats noted by the study authors: Spike-specific TCR breadth and depth rose significantly after two AZD1222 doses compared with day 0 and with MenACWY recipients. The 56-69-year group was small, and its depth increase did not reach significance, likely because of low power. Epitopes outside the regions mutated in the B.1.351 and B.1.1.7 variants were reportedly recognized by nearly half of the unique spike-specific TCRs. Because no day 14 peak-response samples were available, repertoires were characterized only after the peak T cell response. Conclusions about previously exposed vaccinees are limited, since just five or six AZD1222 recipients were seropositive for SARS-CoV-2 at baseline. Participants were mostly white British, with more females than males. The authors suggested clonal diversity may have been underestimated. CD4 TCRs associated with the vaccine covered the entire spike protein, and the dominant responses were in regions 160-218 and 743-854.

The label giving this sample's time point can be read as: about 28 days (+/-7) after the second vaccine dose. Because spike-specific TCR depth and breadth did not differ between the two schedules, AZD1222 recipients who got a second dose at roughly 4 weeks were pooled with those who got a second dose at roughly 12 weeks. Samples from vaccinated people were obtained from the UK trials COV001 and COV002, which included a single-blind randomized controlled phase 2/3 trial of AZD1222 (ChAdOx1 nCoV-19) in healthy adults. Trial participant PBMC samples were collected at day 0 and day 28 after the second dose for TCRbeta chain sequencing. CDR1 and CDR2, per the germline V gene, are SGHDT and YYEEEE. After removal of 4 bases from V and 4 bases from J, the junction retains 10 bases not matched to a gene. Inclusive of the bounding cysteine and phenylalanine, the CDR3 is 16 residues long. CDR3 DNA only is kept here, 48 bases in frame from base 1.

The source was peripheral blood, collected 28 days after the second AZD1222 dose. This sequence uses TRBV5-6 and TRBJ1-2; TRBD1 aligns with 10 central bases. The source of this sequence is an adult who received the AZD1222 COVID-19 vaccine. CDR3 loop: CASSRDTTGGLYGYTF. The DNA reads as follows: TGTGCCAGCAGCCGAGATACGACAGGGGGCCTCTATGGCTACACCTTC.